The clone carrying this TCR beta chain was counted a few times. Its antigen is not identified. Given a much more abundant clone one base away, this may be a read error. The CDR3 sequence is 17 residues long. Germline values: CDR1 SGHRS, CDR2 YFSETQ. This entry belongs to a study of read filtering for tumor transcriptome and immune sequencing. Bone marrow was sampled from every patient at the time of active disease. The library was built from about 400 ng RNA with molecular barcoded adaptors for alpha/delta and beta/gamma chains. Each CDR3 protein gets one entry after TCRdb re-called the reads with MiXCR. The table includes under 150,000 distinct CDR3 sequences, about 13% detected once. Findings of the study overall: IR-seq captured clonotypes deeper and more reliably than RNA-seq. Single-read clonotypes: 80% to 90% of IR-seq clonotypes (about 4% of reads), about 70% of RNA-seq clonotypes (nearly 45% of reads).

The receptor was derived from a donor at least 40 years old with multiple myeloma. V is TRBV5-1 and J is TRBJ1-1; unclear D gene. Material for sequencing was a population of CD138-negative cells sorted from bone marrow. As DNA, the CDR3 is TGCGCCAGCAGCTTGGCCTCCGCTCGATACAGCAACACTGAAGCTTACTTT. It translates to CASSLASARYSNTEAYF.